This TCR beta chain was sequenced for a study of blood T cells in healthy people across ages. Study results and limitations: Researchers judged that diversity estimates from one million T cells fell short of true values. Per-million-T-cell TCR beta diversity fell roughly linearly with age.

For the second PCR, which ran for roughly 6 to 11 cycles, a sample-barcoded 5' primer and a J-beta primer mix were used. Each CDR3 protein is one row after TCRdb ran MiXCR on the 5' RACE reads. The top ten hold under 50% of the sample, which has 780,000 or so distinct CDR3 sequences, 53% seen once. The CDR3 consists of 15 residues. Between the trimmed V and J ends, which lost 2 bases and 3 bases, there was a span of 12 bases. Germline V CDR1 and CDR2: SNHLY, FYNNEI. This clonotype was seen just once. What it recognizes is unknown. The sequence came from an elderly man in good health. The specimen sequenced was blood. The chain has TRBV2 and TRBJ2-3, with D hard to call. In DNA, the CDR3 is TGTGCCAGCAGTGAAAGGATCGACCCAACAGATACGCAGTATTTT. Protein sequence: CASSERIDPTDTQYF.